This T cell receptor (beta chain) was sequenced during a study of T-cell memory formation after mild COVID-19. Points from the study as a whole: Certain responding clones were present in pre-infection memory, suggesting participation of cross-reactive memory.

TCRdb processed the 5' RACE reads anew with MiXCR; each CDR3 protein has one entry. Here the sample spans a few hundred thousand distinct CDR3 sequences, approximately 24% being singletons. V was cut by 0 bases and J by 2 bases, with 10 bases left in between. The length of the CDR3 is 15 residues. The germline gives CDR1 SGHRS, CDR2 YFSETQ. As concerns this clonotype: Its antigen is currently unknown.

V is TRBV5-1 and J is TRBJ2-3, with D tentatively TRBD1 (5 bases). The sequencing sample was made of PBMCs or a T cell subset sorted from them (not recorded which). The receptor's source is an adult woman who had mild COVID-19 (a few samples of this study predate the infection). Cell type and time point are not known. The CDR3, as DNA: TGCGCCAGCAGCTTGGAAGGGGCGTCCACAGATACGCAGTATTTT. Its protein is CASSLEGASTDTQYF.